A selection of T cell receptor beta chains follows, all from one sample in a study of T cell responses to AZD1222 COVID-19 vaccine. The method was immunoSEQ multiplex PCR; TCRdb's version includes in-frame clones alone and lacks a portion of them. The repertoire holds 75,000 to 100,000 clones, 90% seen once, with almost 8.5% in the top ten. Sequencing was performed on peripheral blood, taken on day 0 of AZD1222 vaccination. Source of these receptors: an adult in good health. The CDR3 runs from the conserved cysteine through the conserved F or W. D genes are given only for firm matches. The size entry is marked missing in some rows and otherwise reads once, few, many or a size class.

cdr3_nt,cdr3_aa,j_call,clone_size,d_call,v_call
TGTGCCATCATGGGGACAGGACCTAATTCACCCCTCCACTTT,CAIMGTGPNSPLHF,TRBJ1-6,NA,TRBD1,TRBV10-3
TGTGCCAGCAGCCAAGGGGGAGGGGGCTTAGTCGGGGAAAAACTGTTTTTT,CASSQGGGGLVGEKLFF,TRBJ1-4,NA,TRBD1,TRBV4-2
TGTGCCAGCAGTAGGGACACCTACACCGGGGAGCTGTTTTTT,CASSRDTYTGELFF,TRBJ2-2,NA,NA,TRBV2
TGTGCCAGCAGTGACATTAGCGGTAGGGAGACCCAGTACTTC,CASSDISGRETQYF,TRBJ2-5,NA,NA,TRBV6-6
TGTGCCAGTCAATCGGGGTTAGGGGCTTTCACTGAAGCTTTCTTT,CASQSGLGAFTEAFF,TRBJ1-1,NA,NA,TRBV19
TGTGCCAGCAGTGGGGGGAACACCGGGGAGCTGTTTTTT,CASSGGNTGELFF,TRBJ2-2,NA,NA,TRBV6-4
TGCGCCAGCAGCCAAGTGGGTATTGAGCAGTTCTTC,CASSQVGIEQFF,TRBJ2-1,NA,NA,TRBV4-3
TGTGCCTGGAGCGGGGGGGCTCCTTTCGCAACTAATGAAAAACTGTTTTTT,CAWSGGAPFATNEKLFF,TRBJ1-4,NA,NA,TRBV30
TGTGCCAGCAGTTACAATCTAGATTACAATGAGCAGTTCTTC,CASSYNLDYNEQFF,TRBJ2-1,NA,NA,TRBV6-5
TGTGCCAGCAGTAACAGGGAGAATTCACCCCTCCACTTT,CASSNRENSPLHF,TRBJ1-6,NA,NA,TRBV6-6
TGTGCCAGCACTGCCAGGGTGGGAGATACGCAGTATTTT,CASTARVGDTQYF,TRBJ2-3,NA,NA,TRBV6-4
TGTGCTAGTGGTGCCCCTCCGGCGAACTATGGCTACACCTTC,CASGAPPANYGYTF,TRBJ1-2,few,NA,TRBV12-5
TGCGCCAGCAGTGAGCGCACTAGCGACCCGAACACCGGGGAGCTGTTTTTT,CASSERTSDPNTGELFF,TRBJ2-2,NA,TRBD2,TRBV10-1
TGTGCCAGCGGCAGGGGTGCAACTAATGAAAAACTGTTTTTT,CASGRGATNEKLFF,TRBJ1-4,NA,NA,TRBV27
TGTGCCACCAGCAGTAGTCATAGAGGGGACAGGAGGTATGGCTACACCTTC,CATSSSHRGDRRYGYTF,TRBJ1-2,NA,TRBD1,TRBV15
TGTGCCAGCTCCCTTGGAGGGGGGAACTATGGCTACACCTTC,CASSLGGGNYGYTF,TRBJ1-2,NA,NA,TRBV6-4
TGTGCCAGCAGTTACAGAGGGGGGTCCAACACCGGGGAGCTGTTTTTT,CASSYRGGSNTGELFF,TRBJ2-2,NA,NA,TRBV6-2/TRBV6-3
TGTGCCAGTACCCCCTCGGGGTTGTATGAAAAACTGTTTTTT,CASTPSGLYEKLFF,TRBJ1-4,NA,NA,TRBV19